The 25 T cell receptor beta chains given below trace back to one sample, sequenced in a study of post-analysis software for immune sequencing data. The study, taken as a whole, reports: Relative to controls, patients had 4 or 5 TRBV segments at higher frequency, with TRBV5-6, TRBV5-1 and TRBV20-1 among these.

The authors incorporated unique molecular identifiers into the TCR beta cDNA libraries. TCRdb re-analysed the PCR reads in MiXCR, keeping a single row per CDR3 protein. The sample has around 400,000 distinct CDR3 sequences, 30% to 45% seen once. Their cognate antigens are unknown. Sequencing used blood. Receptor source: a girl between 10 and 17 years old with multiple sclerosis.

The J gene is TRBJ2-3, the V gene TRBV19, with D perhaps TRBD2 (5 bases). V lost 5 bases and J 1 base, leaving 16 bases between the germline ends. CDR3 length: 16 amino acids. Germline loops: CDR1 LNHDA, CDR2 SQIVND (reference sequence). The CDR3 sequence is CASSPVRGYGTDTQYF. The CDR3 nucleotides are TGTGCCAGTAGTCCCGTCAGAGGGTATGGCACAGATACGCAGTATTTT.

This clonotype was observed many times. This chain links TRBV6-6 with TRBJ1-2; 7 bases fit TRBD1. The germline V gene encodes CDR1 MNHNY and CDR2 SVGAGI (reference sequence). The CDR3 is 14 amino acids. Trimming took 4 bases from V and 4 from J; bases not matched to a gene: 6. The CDR3 DNA is TGTGCCAGCAGTTCCACCGGACAGGCCTATGGCTACACCTTC. Protein: CASSSTGQAYGYTF.

This clonotype was observed a handful of times. The chain links TRBV20-1 to TRBJ2-1; 11 nucleotides match TRBD2. This CDR3 comprises 18 residues. Germline loops: CDR1 DFQATT, CDR2 SNEGSKA (reference sequence). V lost 2 bases, J lost 0 bases, and 9 bases stayed unmatched. The DNA for the CDR3 is TGCAGTGCTAGACCCCGGACTAGCGGGCTGAGCTCCTACAATGAGCAGTTCTTC. Amino acids: CSARPRTSGLSSYNEQFF.

The chain links TRBV7-6 to TRBJ1-1; no clear D. The V end was cut by 4 bases, the J end by 6 bases, with 12 bases between. The CDR3 runs to 13 residues. The germline gives CDR1 SGHVS, CDR2 FNYEAQ. The CDR3 spells CASSYGLNPEAFF. CDR3 nucleotides: TGTGCCAGCAGCTACGGACTCAACCCTGAAGCTTTCTTT.

This clonotype was counted at least ten times. This chain joins TRBV4-2 and TRBJ1-2; D may be TRBD1 (5 bases). CDR1 and CDR2 from the germline V gene are LGHNA and YNFKEQ. The CDR3 runs 16 residues. V was cut by 0 bases and J by 7 bases, with 18 bases left in between. CDR3 nucleotides: TGTGCCAGCAGCCAAGAGATGAGGGGACGGTTCGGTGGCTACACCTTC. Protein product: CASSQEMRGRFGGYTF.

The CDR3 region is CASSQDLDPDGGELFF. The CDR3 DNA sequence: TGCGCCAGCAGCCAAGATTTAGACCCGGACGGAGGGGAGCTGTTTTTT. This rearrangement joins TRBV4-1 to TRBJ2-2; no clear D gene. Germline V lookup: CDR1 MGHRA, CDR2 YSYEKL. The CDR3 is 16 amino acids. V was clipped by 0 bases and J by 8 bases, with 16 bases between them.

The chain carries TRBV7-3 and TRBJ2-1; the match to TRBD2 covers 11 bases. In germline, CDR1 is SGHTA, CDR2 FQGTGA. Germline trimming cut 1 base from V and 5 bases from J; bases unmatched to any gene: 10. The CDR3 length is 18 residues. For the CDR3, the DNA is TGTGCCAGCAGCTTAATGGAGTCTAGCGGGGGGCCAAACAATGAGCAGTTCTTC. Its translation is CASSLMESSGGPNNEQFF.

The table lists this clonotype with many counts. This chain uses TRBV14 with TRBJ2-3; D is perhaps TRBD2 (6 bases). Germline assignment: CDR1 SGHDN and CDR2 FVKESK. The CDR3 covers 18 residues. Trimming took 2 bases from V and 1 from J, leaving 19 bases between them. The CDR3 region has the DNA TGTGCCAGCAGCCAATGGAAAGGCGGACTACCTCGCACAGATACGCAGTATTTT. It translates to CASSQWKGGLPRTDTQYF.

The chain couples TRBV10-2 to TRBJ1-1, with D possibly TRBD1 on 6 matching bases. The CDR3 contains 14 residues. Germline V CDR1 and CDR2: WSHSY, SAAADI. The V end was cut by 6 bases, the J end by 1 base, with 12 bases between. The CDR3 DNA reads as TGCGCCAGCAGCTGGGACACAGAGAACACTGAAGCTTTCTTT. Its translation is CASSWDTENTEAFF.

The chain joins TRBV5-5 to TRBJ2-5, with D perhaps being TRBD1 or TRBD2 (5 bases each). This CDR3 has 13 amino acids. The V end was cut by 7 bases, the J end by 11 bases, with 21 bases between. Germline V gene lookup returns CDR1 SGHKS and CDR2 YYEKEE (reference sequence). CDR3 nucleotides: TGTGCCAGCTCCCGGGACCTCCCCTCGGAGCAGTACTTC. Translation: CASSRDLPSEQYF. Based on the CDR3 plus reference TRBV5-5 and TRBJ2-5, the full variable domain is DAGVTQSPTHLIKTRGQQVTLRCSPISGHKSVSWYQQVLGQGPQFIFQYYEKEERGRGNFPDRFSARQFPNYSSELNVNALLLGDSALYLCASSRDLPSEQYFGPGTRLLVL.

The V call is TRBV6-2 or TRBV6-3, the J call TRBJ1-1; possible D gene TRBD1, 5 bases. The CDR3 totals 16 residues. V lost 2 bases to trimming and J lost 5 bases, with 18 bases between them. In germline, CDR1 is MNHEY, CDR2 SVGEGT. CDR3 residues: CASSYRGRTRGTEAFF. The CDR3, as DNA: TGTGCCAGCAGTTACCGTGGACGGACACGTGGGACTGAAGCTTTCTTT.

This clonotype was observed once. The chain couples TRBV6-1 to TRBJ2-1; the D gene is possibly TRBD2 (5 bases). With the DNA end fitting TRBJ2-7 better, the J assignment may be wrong. Germline V gene sequence: CDR1 MNHNS, CDR2 SASEGT. This CDR3 region has 13 residues. As DNA, the CDR3 is TGTGCCAGCAGCGAGGGCCTTACATACGAGCAGTACTTC. The encoded protein is CASSEGLTYEQYF.

V is TRBV20-1 and J is TRBJ2-1, with D possibly being TRBD1 or TRBD2 (7 bases each). Germline V lookup: CDR1 DFQATT, CDR2 SNEGSKA (reference sequence). The CDR3 extends over 13 amino acids. CDR3 DNA sequence: TGCAGCACCCAGGGGGGGCCGCGCAATGAGCAGTTCTTC. Protein product: CSTQGGPRNEQFF.

The chain couples TRBV20-1 to TRBJ2-1; D is unresolved. This CDR3 is 16 amino acids long. V shed 1 base and J shed 9 bases, with 22 bases lying between them. The germline CDR1 and CDR2 sequences are DFQATT and SNEGSKA (reference sequence). The CDR3 sequence is CSARGEIRLSSGEQFF. CDR3 nucleotide sequence: TGCAGTGCTAGAGGGGAAATAAGGCTTTCCTCCGGTGAGCAGTTCTTC.

This clonotype was seen more than once but under ten times. In nucleotides, the CDR3 is TGTGCCAGCAGCCGGGGACAGGGGGTATCCTACGAGCAGTACTTC. Encoded protein: CASSRGQGVSYEQYF. The rearrangement joins TRBV7-2 to TRBJ2-7; 11 bases align to TRBD1. The germline V gene has CDR1 SGHTA and CDR2 FQGNSA. V shed 5 bases and J 1 base; nucleotides not matched to a gene: 4. This CDR3 is built from 15 residues.

The chain uses TRBV19 and TRBJ1-6, with 7 nucleotides matching TRBD1. CDR1 and CDR2 (germline): LNHDA, SQIVND (reference sequence). Trimming took 8 bases from V and 4 from J; bases not matched to a gene: 8. The CDR3 is 15 amino acids. CDR3 region: CASSSWTGYNSPLHF. Written as DNA, the CDR3 is TGTGCCAGTTCTTCCTGGACAGGTTATAATTCACCCCTCCACTTT. Supplemented by reference TRBV19 and TRBJ1-6, the full variable domain reads DGGITQSPKYLFRKEGQNVTLSCEQNLNHDAMYWYRQDPGQGLRLIYYSQIVNDFQKGDIAEGYSVSREKKESFPLTVTSAQKNPTAFYLCASSSWTGYNSPLHFGNGTRLTVT.

This clonotype showed up just a few times. The gene calls are TRBV3-1 and TRBJ2-7, with D possibly TRBD2 on 7 matching bases. Judging by the DNA end, TRBJ2-5 fits better; the J call may be wrong. The CDR3 extends over 13 amino acids. Germline V gene sequence: CDR1 LGHDT, CDR2 YNNKEL (reference sequence). In DNA, the CDR3 is TGTGCCAGCAACTCCGGCGGGGGCGAGACCCAGTACTTC. Translated, it gives CASNSGGGETQYF.

The V gene is TRBV7-2, the J gene TRBJ2-3; maybe TRBD2 (6 bases). The CDR3 runs 16 residues. V lost 4 bases, J lost 2 bases, and 16 bases lay in between. Germline V gene lookup returns CDR1 SGHTA and CDR2 FQGNSA. The CDR3 DNA follows: TGTGCCAGCAGCTACCCCTGGGGGGAGACCACAGATACGCAGTATTTT. Residues: CASSYPWGETTDTQYF.

This clonotype was found once. The rearrangement uses TRBV12-3 or TRBV12-4 and TRBJ1-5; D possibly corresponds to TRBD1 (6 bases). V was pared by 5 bases and J by 4 bases, with 15 bases between. This CDR3 region has 15 residues. This CDR3 is CASSPPGHQNQPQHF. CDR3 DNA sequence: TGTGCCAGCAGTCCCCCGGGACACCAAAATCAGCCCCAGCATTTT.

The chain employs TRBV14 and TRBJ1-4, with D perhaps matching TRBD1 (5 bases). The CDR3 totals 15 residues. V lost 4 bases, J lost 4 bases, and 13 bases lay in between. CDR1 SGHDN and CDR2 FVKESK come from the germline V gene. The CDR3 here is CASSRLGALNEKLFF. CDR3 sequence (DNA): TGTGCCAGCAGCCGACTAGGGGCCCTTAATGAAAAACTGTTTTTT.

The chain uses TRBV27 and TRBJ1-2; TRBD1 matches at 8 bases. J gave up 8 bases and V 5 bases, and 10 bases lay outside the gene matches. The germline V gene has CDR1 MNHEY and CDR2 SMNVEV (reference sequence). The CDR3 loop spans 14 amino acids. In DNA, the CDR3 is TGTGCCAGCAGTAAGGGGACAGGCGCGGGGGGCTACACCTTC. Translated: CASSKGTGAGGYTF.

The sample holds a few counts of this clonotype. This chain connects TRBV7-9 to TRBJ2-7; D not certain. With 5 bases removed from V and 7 bases from J, the gap between germline ends came to 15 bases. The CDR3 runs to 13 residues. The germline V gene encodes CDR1 SEHNR and CDR2 FQNEAQ (reference sequence). This chain's CDR3 is CASSLVLFWEQYF. In nucleotides, the CDR3 is TGTGCCAGCAGCCTTGTACTATTCTGGGAGCAGTACTTC.

The chain employs TRBV27 and TRBJ2-7; D uncertain. Germline V CDR1 and CDR2: MNHEY, SMNVEV (reference sequence). V shed 2 bases and J shed 0 bases, with 14 bases lying between them. CDR3 length equals 16 residues. This chain's CDR3 is CASSLGSTPGSYEQYF. As DNA, the CDR3 is TGTGCCAGCAGTTTAGGGTCGACTCCTGGCTCCTACGAGCAGTACTTC.

The V call is TRBV7-9, the J call TRBJ2-1; tentative D call: TRBD1 (6 bases). CDR1 is SEHNR, CDR2 FQNEAQ, per germline (reference sequence). V was shortened by 4 bases and J by 3 bases, with 16 bases between the two germline ends. CDR3 size: 16 residues. The CDR3 loop reads CASSSPGVSFYNEQFF. CDR3 sequence (DNA): TGTGCCAGCAGCTCCCCAGGGGTCAGCTTCTACAATGAGCAGTTCTTC.

This chain links TRBV4-1 with TRBJ2-7, with 12 bases matching TRBD1. Germline V gene sequence: CDR1 MGHRA, CDR2 YSYEKL. The junction had 8 bases not matched to a gene; V was cut back by 3 bases and J by 5 bases. The CDR3 is 16 amino acids. The CDR3: CASSQGQGATRNEQYF. The CDR3 DNA reads as TGCGCCAGCAGCCAGGGACAGGGGGCGACACGGAACGAGCAGTACTTC.